These T cell receptor beta chains were read from a single sample in a study of CD8 T cells in Susac syndrome. One entry per CDR3 protein, called by TCRdb with MiXCR from the immunoSEQ multiplex PCR reads. The sample contains 200,000 to 250,000 distinct CDR3 sequences, approximately 95% of which appear only once. The material sequenced was CD4+ T cells from PBMCs. Receptor source: a human donor with multiple sclerosis. CDR3s include the opening cysteine and the closing phenylalanine or tryptophan. A D gene is named only where the DNA matches it firmly. Not every row has a clone size; where given, it reads once, few, many or a size class.

>NA|TRBJ2-3|TRBV2|NA
CASSEVRFFGDTQYF
TGTGCCAGCAGTGAAGTCCGCTTTTTCGGGGATACGCAGTATTTT
>NA|TRBJ1-2|TRBV4-1|NA
CASSSYNRVDGYTF
TGCGCCAGCAGCTCTTATAACAGGGTAGATGGCTACACCTTC
>NA|TRBJ2-3|TRBV10-3|NA
CAIRTSGITDTQYF
TGTGCCATCAGGACCAGCGGCATCACAGATACGCAGTATTTT
>NA|TRBJ1-2|TRBV30|once
CAWSGLGASSYGYTF
TGTGCCTGGAGTGGTCTTGGGGCTAGCAGCTATGGCTACACCTTC
>NA|TRBJ1-2|TRBV29-1|NA
CSVGTANYGYTF
TGCAGCGTTGGGACAGCCAACTATGGCTACACCTTC
>TRBD2|TRBJ2-2|TRBV7-9|NA
CASSSHWGASGNTGELFF
TGTGCCAGCAGCTCACATTGGGGAGCTAGCGGGAACACCGGGGAGCTGTTTTTT
>NA|TRBJ1-2|TRBV4-1|NA
CASSPRLISYGYTF
TGCGCCAGCAGCCCGAGGTTAATTAGCTATGGCTACACCTTC
>TRBD1|TRBJ2-5|TRBV29-1|once
CSGQDQETQYF
TGCAGTGGACAGGACCAAGAGACCCAGTACTTC
>NA|TRBJ1-2|TRBV3-1|NA
CASSQGRGARYGYTF
TGTGCCAGCAGCCAAGGGAGGGGTGCAAGATATGGCTACACCTTC
>NA|TRBJ2-3|TRBV11-2|NA
CASRSGGISNNDTQYF
TGTGCCAGCCGCTCCGGGGGCATTTCCAACAACGATACGCAGTATTTT
>TRBD1|TRBJ2-5|TRBV5-1|NA
CASSFRTGNGETQYF
TGCGCCAGCAGCTTCCGGACAGGAAATGGAGAGACCCAGTACTTC
>NA|TRBJ1-5|TRBV25-1|NA
CASSEFRGLLQPQHF
TGTGCCAGCAGTGAATTCCGGGGGCTCCTTCAGCCCCAGCATTTT
>TRBD1|TRBJ1-1|TRBV13|NA
CASSDPGQGSEAFF
TGTGCCAGCAGCGATCCGGGACAGGGGTCTGAAGCTTTCTTT
>NA|TRBJ2-3|TRBV20-1|NA
CSARPGPTDTQYF
TGCAGTGCTAGGCCGGGACCCACAGATACGCAGTATTTT
>NA|TRBJ2-7|TRBV9|NA
CASSGTGTSYEQYF
TGTGCCAGCAGCGGAACAGGGACTTCCTACGAGCAGTACTTC
>TRBD2|TRBJ2-7|TRBV27|NA
CASSLSSLGGATYEQYF
TGTGCCAGCAGTTTATCGTCTCTCGGGGGGGCTACCTACGAGCAGTACTTC
>NA|TRBJ2-7|TRBV11-2|NA
CASSLRLLGEQYF
TGTGCCAGCAGCTTGCGCCTACTTGGCGAGCAGTACTTC
>NA|TRBJ2-5|TRBV20-1|NA
CSASGGAPETQYF
TGCAGTGCTAGTGGAGGGGCCCCGGAGACCCAGTACTTC
>NA|TRBJ2-1|TRBV20-1|NA
CSASPGLPNYNEQFF
TGCAGTGCTAGCCCCGGACTACCAAACTACAATGAGCAGTTCTTC
>NA|TRBJ2-1|TRBV20-1|NA
CSAQSAQGIFRDEQFF
TGCAGTGCTCAGTCCGCCCAGGGGATATTTCGGGATGAGCAGTTCTTC
>TRBD2|TRBJ2-1|TRBV5-1|NA
CATRTSGRNEQFF
TGCGCCACCCGGACTAGCGGGAGGAATGAGCAGTTCTTC
>NA|TRBJ2-7|TRBV14|NA
CASSQHLTYEQYF
TGTGCCAGCAGCCAACACCTAACCTACGAGCAGTACTTC
>TRBD1|TRBJ1-1|TRBV29-1|NA
CSVVKDRVSAFF
TGCAGCGTTGTTAAGGACAGGGTCTCTGCTTTCTTT
>NA|TRBJ1-1|TRBV6-5|NA
CASTRGRLNTEAFF
TGTGCCAGCACCCGAGGACGGTTGAACACTGAAGCTTTCTTT
>NA|TRBJ2-1|TRBV29-1|NA
CSLQASYNEQFF
TGCAGCTTGCAAGCCTCCTACAATGAGCAGTTCTTC
>NA|TRBJ1-4|TRBV29-1|NA
CSGKGPGNEKLFF
TGCAGCGGGAAGGGGCCTGGTAATGAAAAACTGTTTTTT
>NA|TRBJ1-1|TRBV7-9|NA
CASSPGSNTEAFF
TGTGCCAGCAGCCCTGGTTCGAACACTGAAGCTTTCTTT
>TRBD2|TRBJ2-5|TRBV9|NA
CASSVAAGGETQYF
TGTGCCAGCAGCGTAGCCGCGGGAGGGGAGACCCAGTACTTC
>NA|TRBJ2-3|TRBV3-1|NA
CASSQASGDTQYF
TGTGCCAGCAGCCAAGCGTCGGGGGATACGCAGTATTTT
>NA|TRBJ2-2|TRBV24-1|NA
CATSSDSPPGELFF
TGTGCCACCAGTAGCGACTCCCCTCCCGGGGAGCTGTTTTTT
>NA|TRBJ2-7|TRBV12-3/TRBV12-4|NA
CASSLTRISGEQYF
TGTGCCAGCAGTTTGACTCGGATTTCGGGCGAGCAGTACTTC
>NA|TRBJ2-5|TRBV2|NA
CASRPRGGIETQYF
TGTGCCAGCAGACCCAGAGGAGGGATCGAGACCCAGTACTTC
>NA|TRBJ1-2|TRBV7-8|NA
CASSPSGLGANYGYTF
TGTGCCAGCAGCCCGTCGGGACTCGGTGCCAACTATGGCTACACCTTC
>NA|TRBJ1-1|TRBV20-1|NA
CSASVRNTEAFF
TGCAGTGCTAGCGTTAGGAACACTGAAGCTTTCTTT
>NA|TRBJ1-2|TRBV12-3/TRBV12-4|NA
CASSSGVRHGYTF
TGTGCCAGCAGCTCTGGAGTAAGACATGGCTACACCTTC
>NA|TRBJ2-4|TRBV28|once
CASSSDPRKANIQYF
TGTGCCAGCAGTTCCGACCCCCGGAAGGCAAACATTCAGTACTTC
>NA|TRBJ2-3|TRBV4-1|NA
CASSQDRAENTDTQYF
TGCGCCAGCAGCCAAGATCGCGCGGAGAACACAGATACGCAGTATTTT
>NA|TRBJ2-1|TRBV20-1|once
CSARGPVNEQFF
TGCAGTGCTAGGGGCCCTGTTAATGAGCAGTTCTTC
>NA|TRBJ2-7|TRBV2|NA
CASSQRGSMPWEQYF
TGTGCCAGCAGCCAAAGGGGTTCGATGCCTTGGGAGCAGTACTTC
>TRBD2|TRBJ2-1|TRBV18|NA
CASHSGGGSGEQFF
TGTGCCAGCCACTCGGGCGGGGGGTCAGGTGAGCAGTTCTTC